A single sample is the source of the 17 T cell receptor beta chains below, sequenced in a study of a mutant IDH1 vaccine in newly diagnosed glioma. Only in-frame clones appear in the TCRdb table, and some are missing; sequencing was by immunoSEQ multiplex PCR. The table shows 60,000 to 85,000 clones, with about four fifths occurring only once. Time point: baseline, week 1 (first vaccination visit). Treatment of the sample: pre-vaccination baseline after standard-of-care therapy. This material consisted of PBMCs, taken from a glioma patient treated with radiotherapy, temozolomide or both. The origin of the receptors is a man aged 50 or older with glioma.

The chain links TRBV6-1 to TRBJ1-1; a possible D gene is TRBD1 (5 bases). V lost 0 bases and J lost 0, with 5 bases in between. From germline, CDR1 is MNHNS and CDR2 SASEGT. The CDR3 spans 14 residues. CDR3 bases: TGTGCCAGCAGTGAAGCGGGGCTGAACACTGAAGCTTTCTTT. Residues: CASSEAGLNTEAFF.

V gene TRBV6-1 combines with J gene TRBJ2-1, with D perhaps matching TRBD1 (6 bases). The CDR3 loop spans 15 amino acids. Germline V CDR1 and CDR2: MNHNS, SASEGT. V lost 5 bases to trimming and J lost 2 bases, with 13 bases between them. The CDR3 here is CASSLRGWPYNEQFF. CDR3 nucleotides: TGTGCCAGCAGTCTCAGGGGATGGCCCTACAATGAGCAGTTCTTC.

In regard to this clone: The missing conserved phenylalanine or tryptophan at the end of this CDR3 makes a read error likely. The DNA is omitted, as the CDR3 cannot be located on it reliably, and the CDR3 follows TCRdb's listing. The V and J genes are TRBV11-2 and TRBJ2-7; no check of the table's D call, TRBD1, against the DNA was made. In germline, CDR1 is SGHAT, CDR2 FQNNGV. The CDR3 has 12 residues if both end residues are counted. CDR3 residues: CASSLGTGAQLI.

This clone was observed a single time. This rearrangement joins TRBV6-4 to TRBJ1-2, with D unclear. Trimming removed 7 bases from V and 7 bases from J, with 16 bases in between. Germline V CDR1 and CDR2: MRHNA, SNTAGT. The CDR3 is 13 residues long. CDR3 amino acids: CASTPVGPRGYTF. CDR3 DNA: TGTGCCAGCACCCCAGTGGGTCCTCGTGGCTACACCTTC.

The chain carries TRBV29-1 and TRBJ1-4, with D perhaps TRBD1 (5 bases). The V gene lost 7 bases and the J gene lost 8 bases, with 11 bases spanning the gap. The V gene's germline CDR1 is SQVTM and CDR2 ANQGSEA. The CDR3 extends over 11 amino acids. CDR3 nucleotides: TGCAGCGGGGGACTCGGGGAAAAACTGTTTTTT. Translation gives CSGGLGEKLFF. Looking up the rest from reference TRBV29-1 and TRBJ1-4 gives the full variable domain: SAVISQKPSRDICQRGTSLTIQCQVDSQVTMMFWYRQQPGQSLTLIATANQGSEATYESGFVIDKFPISRPNLTFSTLTVSNMSPEDSSIYLCSGGLGEKLFFGSGTQLSVL.

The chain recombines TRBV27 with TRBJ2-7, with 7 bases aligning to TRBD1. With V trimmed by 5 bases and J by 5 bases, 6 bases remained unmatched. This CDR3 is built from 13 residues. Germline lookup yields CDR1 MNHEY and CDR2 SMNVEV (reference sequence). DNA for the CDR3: TGTGCCAGCAGTCTGACAGGGAGCCACGAGCAGTACTTC. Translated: CASSLTGSHEQYF.

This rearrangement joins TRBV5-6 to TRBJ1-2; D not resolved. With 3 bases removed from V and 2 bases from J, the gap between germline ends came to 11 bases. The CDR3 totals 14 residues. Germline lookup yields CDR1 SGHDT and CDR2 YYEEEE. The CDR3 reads CASSSSGRNYGYTF. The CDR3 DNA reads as TGTGCCAGCAGCTCCTCCGGGCGGAACTATGGCTACACCTTC.

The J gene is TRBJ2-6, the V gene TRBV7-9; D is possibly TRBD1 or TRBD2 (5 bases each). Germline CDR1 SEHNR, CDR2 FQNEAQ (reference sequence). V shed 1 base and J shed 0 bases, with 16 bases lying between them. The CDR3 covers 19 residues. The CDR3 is CASSLGRDEFGSGANVLTF. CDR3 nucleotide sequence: TGTGCCAGCAGCTTAGGCAGGGACGAGTTTGGCTCTGGGGCCAACGTCCTGACTTTC.

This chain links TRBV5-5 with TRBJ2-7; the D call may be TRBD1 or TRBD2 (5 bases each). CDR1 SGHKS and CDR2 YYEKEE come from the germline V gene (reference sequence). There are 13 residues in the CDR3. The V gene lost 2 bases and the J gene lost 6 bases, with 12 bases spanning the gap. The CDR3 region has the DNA TGTGCCAGCAGCTTTGTTGGGGACCGCGAGCAGTACTTC. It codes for CASSFVGDREQYF. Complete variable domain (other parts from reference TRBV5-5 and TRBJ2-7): DAGVTQSPTHLIKTRGQQVTLRCSPISGHKSVSWYQQVLGQGPQFIFQYYEKEERGRGNFPDRFSARQFPNYSSELNVNALLLGDSALYLCASSFVGDREQYFGPGTRLTVT.

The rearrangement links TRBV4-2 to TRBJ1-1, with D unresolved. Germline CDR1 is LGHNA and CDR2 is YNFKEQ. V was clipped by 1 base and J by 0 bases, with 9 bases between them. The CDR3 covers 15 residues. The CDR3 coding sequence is TGTGCCAGCAGCCAAGTGGCAGCAATGAACACTGAAGCTTTCTTT. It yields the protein CASSQVAAMNTEAFF.

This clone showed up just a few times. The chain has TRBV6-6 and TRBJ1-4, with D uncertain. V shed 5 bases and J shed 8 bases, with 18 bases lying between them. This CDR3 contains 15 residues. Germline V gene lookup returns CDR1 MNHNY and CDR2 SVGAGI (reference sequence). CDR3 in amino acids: CASSTRTSDEEKLFF. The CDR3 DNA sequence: TGTGCCAGCAGTACGCGGACCAGTGATGAGGAAAAACTGTTTTTT.

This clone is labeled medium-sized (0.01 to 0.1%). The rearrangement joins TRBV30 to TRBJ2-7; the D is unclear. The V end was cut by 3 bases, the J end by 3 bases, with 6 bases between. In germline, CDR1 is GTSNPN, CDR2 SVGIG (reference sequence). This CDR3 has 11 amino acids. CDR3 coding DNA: TGTGCCTGGAGGTTCAACTACGAGCAGTACTTC. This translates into CAWRFNYEQYF. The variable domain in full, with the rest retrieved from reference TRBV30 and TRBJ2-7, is SQTIHQWPATLVQPVGSPLSLECTVEGTSNPNLYWYRQAAGRGLQLLFYSVGIGQISSEVPQNLSASRPQDRQFILSSKKLLLSDSGFYLCAWRFNYEQYFGPGTRLTVT.

The CDR3 is CASTTGSRDTIYF. Written as DNA, the CDR3 is TGTGCCAGCACGACAGGGAGCAGGGACACCATATATTTT. The chain employs TRBV6-1 and TRBJ1-3; TRBD1 agrees at 7 bases. From germline, CDR1 is MNHNS and CDR2 SASEGT. V lost 7 bases to trimming and J lost 8 bases; unmatched junction nucleotides: 8. CDR3 length: 13 residues.

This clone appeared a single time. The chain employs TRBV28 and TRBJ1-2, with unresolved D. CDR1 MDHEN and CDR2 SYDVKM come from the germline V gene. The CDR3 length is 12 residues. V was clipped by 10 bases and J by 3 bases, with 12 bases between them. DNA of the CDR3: TGTGCCATCGACGCTGCCTACTATGGCTACACCTTC. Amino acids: CAIDAAYYGYTF.

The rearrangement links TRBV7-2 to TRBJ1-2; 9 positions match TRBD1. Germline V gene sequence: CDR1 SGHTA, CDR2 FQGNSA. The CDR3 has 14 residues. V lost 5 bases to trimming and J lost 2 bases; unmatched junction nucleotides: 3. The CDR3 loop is CASSLQGANYGYTF. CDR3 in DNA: TGTGCCAGCAGCCTACAGGGGGCGAACTATGGCTACACCTTC.

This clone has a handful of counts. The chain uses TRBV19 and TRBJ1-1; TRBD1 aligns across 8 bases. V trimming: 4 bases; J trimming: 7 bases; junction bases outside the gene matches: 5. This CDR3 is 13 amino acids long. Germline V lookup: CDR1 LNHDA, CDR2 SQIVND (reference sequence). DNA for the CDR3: TGTGCCAGTAGTAGAAAGACAGGGGTTGAAGCTTTCTTT. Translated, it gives CASSRKTGVEAFF. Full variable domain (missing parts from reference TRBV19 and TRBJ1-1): DGGITQSPKYLFRKEGQNVTLSCEQNLNHDAMYWYRQDPGQGLRLIYYSQIVNDFQKGDIAEGYSVSREKKESFPLTVTSAQKNPTAFYLCASSRKTGVEAFFGQGTRLTVV.

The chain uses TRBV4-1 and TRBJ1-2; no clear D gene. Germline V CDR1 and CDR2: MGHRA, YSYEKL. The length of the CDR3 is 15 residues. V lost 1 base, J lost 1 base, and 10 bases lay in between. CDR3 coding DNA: TGCGCCAGCAGCCAAGTTCAGACTTTTAACTATGGCTACACCTTC. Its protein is CASSQVQTFNYGYTF.